The 26 T cell receptor beta chains below all came from one sample that was sequenced in a study of OX40 agonist ivuxolimab in advanced cancers. The library was obtained by the immunoSEQ multiplex PCR assay. Entries here come from immuneACCESS through TCRdb and include only in-frame sequences with V and J called. Some clones fail to appear in such tables; in the studies checked, an unresolved V gene covers under half of the shortfall, and the cause of the remainder is unknown. This sample is represented by about 96,000 clones; approximately 80% of them were singletons. The ten largest clonotypes hold 5.8% of the sample. The sequenced sample was CD4+ or CD8+ T cells sorted from blood, obtained in a trial of the OX40 agonist ivuxolimab. The receptors here all came from an adult with an advanced solid tumor such as melanoma, head and neck, liver or kidney cancer.

This chain joins TRBV7-6 and TRBJ2-7; unclear D gene. Trimming removed 1 base from V and 1 base from J, with 5 bases in between. CDR3 length equals 13 residues. Germline loops: CDR1 SGHVS, CDR2 FNYEAQ. CDR3: CASSLVQSYEQYF. The CDR3 DNA sequence: TGTGCCAGCAGCTTAGTGCAGTCCTACGAGCAGTACTTC.

This clone has just a few counts. This chain connects TRBV15 to TRBJ1-2, with D possibly TRBD1 on 5 matching bases. Trimming stripped 6 bases from V and 5 bases from J, with 16 bases between. CDR3 size: 14 residues. CDR1 and CDR2 (germline): LNHNV, YYDKDF (reference sequence). In nucleotides, the CDR3 is TGTGCCACCAGTTACCGGGGGGTAGAATATGGCTACACCTTC. It specifies CATSYRGVEYGYTF.

The V gene is TRBV19, the J gene TRBJ1-5, with unresolved D. With 5 bases removed from V and 0 bases from J, the gap between germline ends came to 14 bases. CDR1 LNHDA and CDR2 SQIVND come from the germline V gene (reference sequence). The CDR3 length is 16 residues. The CDR3, as DNA: TGTGCCAGTAGTCCCAACCCTTTCTATAGCAATCAGCCCCAGCATTTT. Its protein is CASSPNPFYSNQPQHF.

CDR3 bases: TGTGCCAGCAGCCTAACTGGCCCAGCAGGTTGGAGTGAAAAACTGTTTTTT. Translated: CASSLTGPAGWSEKLFF. The chain uses TRBV7-9 and TRBJ1-4; D remains ambiguous. The CDR3 consists of 17 residues. CDR1 and CDR2 (germline): SEHNR, FQNEAQ (reference sequence). V was clipped by 5 bases and J by 7 bases, with 23 bases between them.

The chain uses TRBV6-6 and TRBJ1-1, with D possibly being TRBD1 (5 bases). V was shortened by 5 bases and J by 3 bases, with 13 bases between the two germline ends. This CDR3 region has 14 residues. Germline CDR1 and CDR2: MNHNY and SVGAGI (reference sequence). The CDR3 sequence: CASSPTDSYTEAFF. CDR3 in DNA: TGTGCCAGCAGTCCCACCGACAGTTACACTGAAGCTTTCTTT.

V and J are TRBV6-1 and TRBJ1-1; D gene unclear. Germline V gene lookup returns CDR1 MNHNS and CDR2 SASEGT. The CDR3 consists of 16 residues. With 2 bases removed from V and 0 bases from J, the gap between germline ends came to 13 bases. The DNA for the CDR3 is TGTGCCAGCAGTGAACAGTTCTTTTCCATGAACACTGAAGCTTTCTTT. It codes for CASSEQFFSMNTEAFF.

The CDR3 reads CASSLWETVFDEQFF. CDR3 nucleotide sequence: TGTGCCAGCAGCTTGTGGGAGACCGTGTTTGATGAGCAGTTCTTC. This rearrangement joins TRBV5-8 to TRBJ2-1; weak D call: TRBD2 (5 bases). V gave up 1 base and J gave up 8 bases, with 16 bases separating them. Germline V gene lookup returns CDR1 SGHTS and CDR2 YDEGEE. This CDR3 spans 15 amino acids. The whole variable domain, filled in from reference TRBV5-8 and TRBJ2-1, reads EAGVTQSPTHLIKTRGQQATLRCSPISGHTSVYWYQQALGLGLQFLLWYDEGEERNRGNFPPRFSGRQFPNYSSELNVNALELEDSALYLCASSLWETVFDEQFFGPGTRLTVL.

This chain joins TRBV5-1 and TRBJ2-5; 8 bases agree with TRBD2. Trimming at V came to 0 bases and at J to 7 bases, leaving 11 bases not matched to a gene. Germline assignment: CDR1 SGHRS and CDR2 YFSETQ. The CDR3 runs to 16 residues. The CDR3 is CASSLEGSGRAGTQYF. The CDR3 coding sequence is TGCGCCAGCAGCTTGGAGGGATCCGGGAGGGCCGGGACCCAGTACTTC.

The rearrangement links TRBV7-9 to TRBJ2-7; a possible D gene is TRBD2 (5 bases). V lost 1 base and J lost 6, with 13 bases in between. Germline CDR1 reads SEHNR; CDR2 reads FQNEAQ (reference sequence). The CDR3 is 14 amino acids. This chain's CDR3 is CASSLVKEGFEQYF. The CDR3 DNA follows: TGTGCCAGCAGCTTAGTGAAAGAGGGATTCGAGCAGTACTTC.

The rearrangement joins TRBV4-2 to TRBJ2-1; D possibly uses TRBD1 or TRBD2 (6 bases each). From germline, CDR1 is LGHNA and CDR2 YNFKEQ. V lost 4 bases and J 4 bases, leaving 23 bases between the germline ends. This CDR3 is 18 amino acids long. In DNA form, the CDR3 reads TGTGCCAGCAGCCCATTCCCCCCGACTGAGGGGGGTTACAATGAGCAGTTCTTC. Its translation is CASSPFPPTEGGYNEQFF.

In this sample, this clone turned up once. The V and J genes are TRBV18 and TRBJ1-3; D ambiguous. Trimming cost V 5 bases and J 0 bases, with 14 bases left between them. The CDR3 loop spans 16 amino acids. Germline V gives CDR1 KGHSH, CDR2 LQKENI. The CDR3 here is CASSFKSADSGNTIYF. CDR3 coding DNA: TGTGCCAGCTCATTTAAATCGGCGGACTCTGGAAACACCATATATTTT.

The rearrangement joins TRBV30 to TRBJ2-1; 12 nucleotides line up with TRBD2. The J segment lost 6 bases and the V segment lost 8 bases, leaving 11 bases of the junction unmatched. The CDR3 length is 15 residues. The germline V gene encodes CDR1 GTSNPN and CDR2 SVGIG (reference sequence). CDR3 in DNA: TGTGCCAGATCTCTCAAACTAGCGGGGGGCAATGAGCAGTTCTTC. It encodes CARSLKLAGGNEQFF. The full variable domain, with the rest looked up from reference TRBV30 and TRBJ2-1, is SQTIHQWPATLVQPVGSPLSLECTVEGTSNPNLYWYRQAAGRGLQLLFYSVGIGQISSEVPQNLSASRPQDRQFILSSKKLLLSDSGFYLCARSLKLAGGNEQFFGPGTRLTVL.

The chain is built from TRBV10-1 and TRBJ2-1, with 9 bases identical to TRBD1. This CDR3 has 16 amino acids. The germline V gene encodes CDR1 WNHNN and CDR2 SYGVQD (reference sequence). J gave up 5 bases and V 2 bases, and 7 bases lay outside the gene matches. CDR3 loop: CASSERTGGKNNEQFF. The CDR3 coding sequence is TGCGCCAGCAGTGAGCGAACAGGGGGCAAAAACAATGAGCAGTTCTTC.

The rearrangement links TRBV5-6 to TRBJ2-7; 10 nucleotides agree with TRBD1. Trimming removed 4 bases from V and 2 bases from J; junction bases left unmatched: 3. This CDR3 is built from 14 residues. Looked up from germline, CDR1 is SGHDT and CDR2 is YYEEEE. CDR3 nucleotide sequence: TGTGCCAGCAGCCGACAGGGGGCTACCTACGAGCAGTACTTC. It yields the protein CASSRQGATYEQYF.

The J gene is TRBJ2-2, the V gene TRBV7-9; the D gene is possibly TRBD1 (5 bases). Per the germline V gene, CDR1 is SEHNR and CDR2 is FQNEAQ (reference sequence). Trimming took off 1 base at V and 4 bases at J, with 13 bases between the two ends. The CDR3 loop spans 16 amino acids. CDR3 DNA sequence: TGTGCCAGCAGCTTAGACCTTGGGGCAGCCACCGGGGAGCTGTTTTTT. Its translation: CASSLDLGAATGELFF. Looking up the rest from reference TRBV7-9 and TRBJ2-2 gives the full variable domain: DTGVSQNPRHKITKRGQNVTFRCDPISEHNRLYWYRQTLGQGPEFLTYFQNEAQLEKSRLLSDRFSAERPKGSFSTLEIQRTEQGDSAMYLCASSLDLGAATGELFFGEGSRLTVL.

The chain couples TRBV7-2 to TRBJ1-3; D is perhaps TRBD1 (6 bases). This CDR3 region has 17 residues. Germline-derived CDR1 and CDR2 are SGHTA and FQGNSA. The V and J ends lost 5 bases and 0 bases respectively, with 17 bases between them. CDR3 bases: TGTGCCAGCAGCCCCTACGGGGGCAGTACCTCTGGAAACACCATATATTTT. This gives the protein CASSPYGGSTSGNTIYF.

This chain uses TRBV4-3 with TRBJ2-1; tentatively, D is TRBD2 (7 bases). Germline values: CDR1 LGHNA, CDR2 YSLEER. This CDR3 is built from 17 residues. V dropped 0 bases and J dropped 4 bases, with 16 bases sitting between them. DNA of the CDR3: TGCGCCAGCAGCCAAGAGAGATCGAGGGGGGGTTACAATGAGCAGTTCTTC. This encodes CASSQERSRGGYNEQFF.

J is TRBJ1-2 and V is TRBV6-1; 9 bases align to TRBD1. Germline lookup yields CDR1 MNHNS and CDR2 SASEGT. This CDR3 has 11 residues. J lost 5 bases, V lost 8 bases, and 0 bases had no gene match. In nucleotides, the CDR3 is TGTGCCAGCGGACAGGGGTATGGCTACACCTTC. Encoded protein: CASGQGYGYTF.

The chain joins TRBV19 to TRBJ2-1, with 8 bases identical to TRBD2. Germline CDR1 reads LNHDA; CDR2 reads SQIVND (reference sequence). V lost 7 bases and J lost 9; bases outside the gene matches: 11. The CDR3 consists of 14 residues. The CDR3 nucleotides read TGTGCCAGTAACACCCCGGGAGGGGGTTTTGAGCAGTTCTTC. Protein sequence: CASNTPGGGFEQFF.

This clone was counted once. V is TRBV4-3 and J is TRBJ2-4; possible D gene TRBD2, 6 bases. CDR1 is LGHNA, CDR2 YSLEER, per germline. The CDR3 loop spans 14 amino acids. With 0 bases removed from V and 8 bases from J, the gap between germline ends came to 11 bases. The DNA for the CDR3 is TGCGCCAGCAGCCAAGAGCGGCCGGGGGACATTCAGTACTTC. The encoded protein is CASSQERPGDIQYF.

Only a few counts were recorded for this clone. This chain uses TRBV9 with TRBJ1-2; the D is unclear. Trimming took off 3 bases at V and 4 bases at J, with 10 bases between the two ends. The CDR3 is 13 amino acids. Per the germline V gene, CDR1 is SGDLS and CDR2 is YYNGEE. CDR3 region: CASSATSGYGYTF. The DNA of the CDR3 is TGTGCCAGCAGCGCAACTAGCGGCTATGGCTACACCTTC.

The V gene is TRBV25-1, the J gene TRBJ1-3; D is perhaps TRBD1 (6 bases). This CDR3 is built from 18 residues. The germline V and J ends were trimmed by 1 base and 0 bases, with 16 bases remaining between them. Looked up from germline, CDR1 is MGHDK and CDR2 is SYGVNS. The CDR3 here is CASSEFKGGQLSGNTIYF. The CDR3 region has the DNA TGTGCCAGCAGTGAATTTAAGGGGGGCCAACTCTCTGGAAACACCATATATTTT.

This clone was found once. V is TRBV4-1 and J is TRBJ2-1; 8 bases are a match to TRBD2. Unmatched junction bases numbered 7, after V lost 0 bases and J lost 0 bases. CDR1 is MGHRA, CDR2 YSYEKL, per germline. CDR3 length: 18 residues. The CDR3 sequence is CASSQEPLAGSSYNEQFF. In nucleotides, the CDR3 is TGCGCCAGCAGCCAAGAGCCCTTAGCGGGGAGCTCCTACAATGAGCAGTTCTTC.

The chain combines TRBV27 with TRBJ2-1, with D possibly matching TRBD2 (5 bases). Germline V CDR1 and CDR2: MNHEY, SMNVEV (reference sequence). Trimming pared 8 bases from V and 7 bases from J, leaving 24 bases between. CDR3 length equals 16 residues. In DNA form, the CDR3 reads TGTGCCAGCCTTAGGAATCGGGGATGGGGTGCGAATGAGCAGTTCTTC. Its translation: CASLRNRGWGANEQFF.

The gene calls are TRBV5-1 and TRBJ1-4; TRBD1 matches at 8 bases. The CDR3 is 14 amino acids. J lost 7 bases, V lost 5 bases, and 7 bases had no gene match. Germline V gives CDR1 SGHRS, CDR2 YFSETQ. As DNA, the CDR3 is TGCGCCAGCAGGTTGTCAGGGGGCCCTGAAAAACTGTTTTTT. Protein sequence: CASRLSGGPEKLFF.

The chain is built from TRBV6-1 and TRBJ1-2; D possibly corresponds to TRBD1 (6 bases). Germline CDR1 MNHNS, CDR2 SASEGT. Trimming cost V 3 bases and J 0 bases, with 11 bases left between them. The CDR3 is 15 amino acids. CDR3 sequence reads: CASSEQGHANYGYTF. The CDR3 DNA follows: TGTGCCAGCAGTGAGCAGGGACACGCTAACTATGGCTACACCTTC.